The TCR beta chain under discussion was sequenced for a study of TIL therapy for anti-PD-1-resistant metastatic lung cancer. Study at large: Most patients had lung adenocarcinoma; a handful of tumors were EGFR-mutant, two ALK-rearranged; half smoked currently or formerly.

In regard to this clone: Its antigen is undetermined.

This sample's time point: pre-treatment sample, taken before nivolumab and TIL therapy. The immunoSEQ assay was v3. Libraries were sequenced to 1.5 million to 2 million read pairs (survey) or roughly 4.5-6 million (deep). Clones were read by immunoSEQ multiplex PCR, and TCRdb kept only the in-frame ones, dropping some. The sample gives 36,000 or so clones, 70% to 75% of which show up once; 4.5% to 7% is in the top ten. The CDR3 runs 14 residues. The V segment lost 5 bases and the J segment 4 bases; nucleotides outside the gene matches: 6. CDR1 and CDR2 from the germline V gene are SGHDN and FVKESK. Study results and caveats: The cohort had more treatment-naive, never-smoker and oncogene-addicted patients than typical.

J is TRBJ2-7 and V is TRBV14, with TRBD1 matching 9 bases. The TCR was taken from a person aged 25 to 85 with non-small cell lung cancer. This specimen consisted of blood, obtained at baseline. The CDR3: CASSRTGDSYEQYF. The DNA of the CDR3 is TGTGCCAGCAGCAGGACAGGGGATTCTTACGAGCAGTACTTC.